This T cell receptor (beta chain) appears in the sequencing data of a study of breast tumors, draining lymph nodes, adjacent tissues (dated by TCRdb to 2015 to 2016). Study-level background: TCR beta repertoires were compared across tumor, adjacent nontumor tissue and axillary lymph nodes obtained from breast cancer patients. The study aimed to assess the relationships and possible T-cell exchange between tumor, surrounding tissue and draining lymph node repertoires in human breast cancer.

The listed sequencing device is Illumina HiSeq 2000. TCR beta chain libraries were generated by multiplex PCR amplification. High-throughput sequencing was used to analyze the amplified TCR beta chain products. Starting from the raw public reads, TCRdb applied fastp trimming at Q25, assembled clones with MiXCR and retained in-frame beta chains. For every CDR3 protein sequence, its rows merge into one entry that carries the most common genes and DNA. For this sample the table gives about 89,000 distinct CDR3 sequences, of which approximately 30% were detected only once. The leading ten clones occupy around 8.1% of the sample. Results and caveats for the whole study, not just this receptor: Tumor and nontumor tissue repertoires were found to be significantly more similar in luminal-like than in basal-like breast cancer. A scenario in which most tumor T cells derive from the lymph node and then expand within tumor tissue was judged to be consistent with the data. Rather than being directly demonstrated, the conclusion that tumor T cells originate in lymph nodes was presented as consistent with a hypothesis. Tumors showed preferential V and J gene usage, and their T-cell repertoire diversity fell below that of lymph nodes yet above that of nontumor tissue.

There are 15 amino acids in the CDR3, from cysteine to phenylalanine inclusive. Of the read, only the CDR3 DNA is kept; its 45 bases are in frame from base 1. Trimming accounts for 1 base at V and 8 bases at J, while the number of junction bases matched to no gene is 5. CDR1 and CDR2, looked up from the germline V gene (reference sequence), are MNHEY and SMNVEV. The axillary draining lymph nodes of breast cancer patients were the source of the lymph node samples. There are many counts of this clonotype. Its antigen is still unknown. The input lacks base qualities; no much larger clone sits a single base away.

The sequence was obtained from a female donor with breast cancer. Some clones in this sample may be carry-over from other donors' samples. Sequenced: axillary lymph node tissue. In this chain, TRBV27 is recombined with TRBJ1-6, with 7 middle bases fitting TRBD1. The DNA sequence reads TGTGCCAGCAGTTTATACAGGGGTAGAGATTCACCCCTCCACTTT. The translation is CASSLYRGRDSPLHF.